The rows below give T cell receptor beta chains drawn from one sample of a study of T cell repertoires in cytomegalovirus infection. TCRdb re-analysed the reads in MiXCR, keeping a single row per CDR3 protein. The sample lists fewer than 200,000 distinct CDR3 sequences; approximately 9.7% were seen once. The sequenced sample consisted of PBMCs. These TCRs come from a human donor in good health (CMV status not recorded). Some clones in this sample may be carry-over from other donors' samples. CDR3s leave out the opening cysteine and the closing phenylalanine or tryptophan. Size is omitted from some rows. Given values are once, few, many or a class for expanded clones.

V gene: TRBV5-1
clone size: .
CDR3 protein: ASSTGTSGRNQETQY

V gene: TRBV14
clone size: .
CDR3 protein: ASSQRALVGYT

V gene: TRBV5-6
clone size: many
CDR3 protein: ASSVTSGASETQY

V gene: TRBV11-2
clone size: few
CDR3 protein: ASSLDVYSGNTIY

V gene: TRBV18
clone size: .
CDR3 protein: ASSPTVNSPLH

V gene: TRBV28
clone size: .
CDR3 protein: ASTQGQGRNYGYT

V gene: TRBV20-1
clone size: many
CDR3 protein: SALVGAGQYGYT

V gene: TRBV19
clone size: .
CDR3 protein: ASSMGGTAMNTEAF

V gene: TRBV6-5
clone size: few
CDR3 protein: ASSYSGAGYSNQPQH

V gene: TRBV10-3
clone size: many
CDR3 protein: AISTATVNTEAF

V gene: TRBV7-2
clone size: many
CDR3 protein: ASSLGQGVTEAF

V gene: TRBV7-2
clone size: many
CDR3 protein: ASSLAGGPHEQY